Shown below are 4 T cell receptor beta chains from a single sample sequenced in a study of control samples from healthy donors and cancer patients. Some clones are missing from TCRdb's copy, which holds only in-frame ones; the method was immunoSEQ multiplex PCR. The sample contains 93,000 or so clones, more than 85% of which appear only once. The sample taken for sequencing was PBMCs. The receptor source for this set is a man in his fifties or sixties with lung cancer.

The chain recombines TRBV24-1 with TRBJ2-5; possibly TRBD1 for D (7 bases). Trimming left V 4 bases short and J 7 bases short, with 18 bases between. Germline V CDR1 and CDR2: KGHDR, SFDVKD. There are 15 residues in the CDR3. The CDR3 loop is CATSDAGQPAGTQYF. CDR3 nucleotide sequence: TGTGCCACCAGTGACGCGGGACAGCCTGCCGGGACCCAGTACTTC.

The V and J genes are TRBV5-1 and TRBJ1-4; tentative D call: TRBD1 (5 bases). The CDR3 covers 14 residues. Trimming pared 5 bases from V and 14 bases from J, leaving 22 bases between. Germline-derived CDR1 and CDR2 are SGHRS and YFSETQ. This CDR3 reads CASSSPDGGERLFF. CDR3 nucleotides: TGCGCCAGCAGTTCACCCGATGGGGGGGAGAGGCTGTTTTTT.

This chain connects TRBV5-4 to TRBJ2-1, with D possibly TRBD1 on 5 matching bases. This CDR3 region has 12 residues. Germline values: CDR1 SGHNT, CDR2 YYREEE (reference sequence). Trimming stripped 5 bases from V and 5 bases from J, with 8 bases between. As DNA, the CDR3 is TGTGCCAGCAGACAGGTCGACAATGAGCAGTTCTTC. Translated: CASRQVDNEQFF.

The rearrangement uses TRBV13 and TRBJ1-1; the D gene is possibly TRBD1 (5 bases). The CDR3 contains 15 residues. Between the trimmed V and J ends, which lost 1 base and 2 bases, there was a span of 11 bases. Germline V CDR1 and CDR2: PRHDT, FYEKMQ (reference sequence). The CDR3 reads CASSLVGGANTEAFF. CDR3 coding DNA: TGTGCCAGCAGCTTAGTTGGAGGGGCCAACACTGAAGCTTTCTTT.